This paragraph reports one T cell receptor (beta chain). Its target antigen remains unknown. No per-base quality is available; no much larger clone lies one base away. This sample was taken from a study of blood T cells in healthy people across ages (dated by TCRdb to the mid-2010s). For the study in its entirety: Template switching captured roughly one uniquely barcoded TCR beta cDNA molecule per two T cells in model experiments. Donors of different ages were randomly distributed across sequencing lanes to avoid experimental bias. The study measured age-related changes in TCR beta repertoire diversity using deep sequencing normalized with unique cDNA molecular identifiers. The donors were divided into four age groups: young (average around 17 years), middle-aged (roughly 40), aged (under 70) and long-lived (roughly 82). For two donors (one aged 18 to 30 and one aged 80 or older), the study analyzed two additional independent replicas of 1 million unique cDNA reads from the same blood draw. What the study reported, not specific to this receptor: There was a strong correlation between observed TCR beta diversity and the percentage of naive T cells measured by flow cytometry. Estimates of total diversity based on one million sequenced T cells were regarded as lower bounds and as underestimates. Because donor CMV infection status was unknown, age-related changes in expanded clonotypes were potentially confounded. Compared with the aged group, the long-lived group had more naive CD4+ T cells, fewer expanded clones and increased TCR diversity, a pattern suggesting age selection. Observed TCR beta diversity per million T cells fell roughly linearly with age, and a significant reduction was already apparent by age roughly 40. Because profiling used bulk unsorted PBMCs, naive and antigen-experienced compartments could not be compared conclusively.

The donors were roughly 40 Caucasian individuals from Russia, aged roughly 6 to 95 years, who were systemically healthy. About 10 milliliters of peripheral blood were collected from each donor into EDTA-treated Vacutainer tubes. Ficoll-Paque density-gradient centrifugation was used to isolate PBMCs, with at least 6.5 million obtained per sample. Trizol reagent was used to extract total RNA from PBMCs, with at least 6 micrograms per sample. The percentages of naive CD45RAhigh/CD27high T cells were determined by flow cytometry on a PBMC aliquot from every donor. At the junction V is shortened by 6 bases and J by 4 bases; bases outside the gene matches: 10. The CDR3 spans 16 residues, from the cysteine through the phenylalanine. The read is trimmed to its CDR3 DNA, 48 bases read in frame from base 1. CDR1 and CDR2 are drawn from the germline V gene: MNHEY, SVGEGT. The protocol used for the library was 5' RACE. Sequencing was performed on an Illumina HiSeq 2500. A second PCR of about 6 to 12 cycles was run with a J-beta primer mix and a sample-barcoded 5' primer. A template-switch 5' adaptor carrying 12 random nucleotides introduced a unique molecular identifier onto each TCR beta cDNA molecule. Each sample yielded at least 2.5 million CDR3-containing paired-end reads. First-strand cDNA was synthesized from all RNA with the Mint cDNA synthesis kit, primed by a TRBC-specific oligonucleotide. All cDNA was treated with uracil-DNA glycosylase and then went through a first 18-cycle PCR with the universal primers M1SS and BC2_uni_R. As for the authors' bioinformatics: Each sample was normalized by randomly selecting 1 million high-quality reads, each carrying a distinct molecular identifier. Instead of being binned into consensus sequences, reads that shared molecular identifiers were thrown out. CDR3 identification, clonotype clustering and error correction used MiTCR with a Q25 quality threshold and the strictest error-elimination algorithm. A nonparametric unseen species model with Euler transformation was used to estimate lower-bound total TCR beta diversity. TCRdb cleaned the public reads at Q25 with fastp, built clones with MiXCR and kept in-frame beta chains. Identical CDR3 protein sequences are pooled into one entry, listed with their most common genes and DNA. TCRdb's processing, not the study's, gives the V and J calls here. Recorded for this sample are about 810,000 distinct CDR3 sequences; under 40% of them occurred a single time. The biggest ten clones account for 10% to 15% of the sample.

The sequenced sample consisted of blood. This TCR was recovered from a man aged 18 to 30 in good health. Recombination connected TRBV6-2 or TRBV6-3 to TRBJ2-3, with 10 bases matching TRBD2. The CDR3 has the sequence CASRSGGAGPPDTQYF. The bases read TGTGCCAGCAGGAGCGGGGGGGCCGGGCCCCCAGATACGCAGTATTTT.